Listed below are T cell receptor beta chains from one sample, sequenced in a study of shared clonotypes between healthy human individuals. TCRdb's copy holds only in-frame clones and misses some; the assay was immunoSEQ multiplex PCR. The profile shows 2 million to 2.5 million clones, more than 85% of them singletons. The source material was naive CD4+ T cells from PBMCs. These receptors came from a young man in good health. Some clones in this sample may be carry-over from other donors' samples. Both conserved end residues are trimmed from each CDR3. D genes are given only for firm matches. Part of the rows lack a size; the others show once, few, many or a class for expanded clones.

cdr3_length v_call d_call clone_size cdr3_aa
11 TRBV2 TRBD1 NA ASRRQGSNEQF
13 TRBV6-5 NA NA ASSYVGQRNSPLH
13 TRBV28 NA NA ASSPPGLGNTEAF
12 TRBV5-1 NA NA ASSYRDQADTQY
13 TRBV19 TRBD2 NA ASTPPRGVADTQY
12 TRBV18 NA NA ASSPDQNTGELF
14 TRBV14 TRBD2 NA ASSQGLAGGNYEQY
13 TRBV6-5 NA NA ASTAQGGRVSEQY
14 TRBV4-2 TRBD2 NA ASSRLAGVRTDTQY
12 TRBV29-1 NA NA SVEGRQMNTEAF
10 TRBV6-1 NA NA ASVAPYNEQF
10 TRBV4-2 NA NA ASSPGRETQY
12 TRBV9 TRBD1 NA ASSRTGGNTEAF
16 TRBV21-1 NA NA ASSKVGSPYGGNQPQH
10 TRBV2 NA NA ASGATREEQF
14 TRBV7-8 NA NA ASSPEPFSMNTEAF
10 TRBV7-9 NA NA ASSFQGDGYT
12 TRBV5-6 NA once ASSLGLAKNIQY
12 TRBV28 TRBD1 NA ASRPGQDPYEQY
15 TRBV27 NA NA ASSLGSAFGRGEKLF
13 TRBV30 NA NA AWRKQGMGTDTQY
16 TRBV7-9 TRBD2 NA ASSSTGTSGSQVETQY
13 TRBV18 NA NA ASSPAGEAKNIQY
10 TRBV5-1 NA NA ASRDPPETQY
15 TRBV10-3 NA NA AISDGLTAALVYGYT
13 TRBV28 TRBD1 NA ASSFRGQGLSEQY
13 TRBV23-1 NA NA ASRNEDGKNTEAF